One sample yielded the 20 T cell receptor beta chains listed below, sequenced in a study of graft-versus-host responses after intestinal transplantation. Assay: immunoSEQ multiplex PCR; the TCRdb copy retains only in-frame clones and omits some. The sample holds approximately 89,000 clones, 80% to 95% seen once. The source material was PBMCs, sampled approximately 420 days after intestinal transplant. Receptors were obtained from a human patient who received an intestinal transplant, so some T cells may come from the graft donor.

The V call is TRBV15, the J call TRBJ1-2; D gene ambiguous. V was shortened by 8 bases and J by 5 bases, with 18 bases between the two germline ends. The CDR3 has 14 residues. CDR1 is LNHNV and CDR2 is YYDKDF in the germline V gene (reference sequence). This CDR3 is CATQNGYSPYGYTF. The CDR3, as DNA: TGTGCCACCCAAAATGGCTACAGCCCTTATGGCTACACCTTC.

The rearrangement joins TRBV7-6 to TRBJ2-3; 9 bases are shared with TRBD1. The CDR3 covers 14 residues. Germline V gene data show CDR1 as SGHVS and CDR2 as FNYEAQ. V lost 7 bases to trimming and J lost 5 bases; unmatched junction nucleotides: 7. Here the CDR3 DNA reads TGTGCCAGCACCCAGGACAGGGGCGGAGATACGCAGTATTTT. As protein: CASTQDRGGDTQYF.

This sequence joins TRBV5-8 and TRBJ2-7; D remains unclear. Trimming stripped 5 bases from V and 3 bases from J, with 3 bases between. CDR3 length: 10 amino acids. CDR1 is SGHTS, CDR2 YDEGEE, per germline. This CDR3 is CASRGYEQYF. For the CDR3, the DNA is TGTGCCAGCAGGGGCTACGAGCAGTACTTC.

The chain links TRBV19 to TRBJ1-5; 7 positions match TRBD1. Germline trimming cut 5 bases from V and 5 bases from J; bases unmatched to any gene: 3. Looked up from germline, CDR1 is LNHDA and CDR2 is SQIVND (reference sequence). The CDR3 contains 13 residues. Here the CDR3 DNA reads TGTGCCAGTAGTGACAGGGCGGATCAGCCCCAGCATTTT. Translation: CASSDRADQPQHF.

The J gene is TRBJ1-5, the V gene TRBV6-5; 10 bases fit TRBD1. The CDR3 spans 16 residues. The germline V gene has CDR1 MNHEY and CDR2 SVGAGI. V shed 1 base, J shed 5 bases, and the junction held 5 bases outside the gene matches. The CDR3 sequence: CASSYFDRGPDQPQHF. The CDR3 DNA follows: TGTGCCAGCAGTTACTTCGACAGGGGGCCGGATCAGCCCCAGCATTTT.

The chain combines TRBV15 with TRBJ1-4, with TRBD1 as a possible D gene (6 bases). V was cut by 11 bases and J by 2 bases, with 15 bases left in between. CDR1 LNHNV and CDR2 YYDKDF come from the germline V gene (reference sequence). The CDR3 is made up of 14 amino acids. CDR3 bases: TGTGCCGCCCGCCTAGACAGGACTAATGAAAAACTGTTTTTT. Translation gives CAARLDRTNEKLFF.

The chain employs TRBV25-1 and TRBJ1-2, with D uncertain. Trimming stripped 1 base from V and 5 bases from J, with 8 bases between. The germline CDR1 and CDR2 sequences are MGHDK and SYGVNS. The CDR3 is 13 amino acids. The CDR3 loop reads CASSEFVEYGYTF. The CDR3 bases are TGTGCCAGCAGTGAATTTGTCGAATATGGCTACACCTTC.

This clone was observed a single time. The junction departs from germline at one end; a sequencing error may be responsible. The rearrangement links TRBV4-2 to TRBJ1-1; TRBD1 agrees at 8 bases. Germline lookup yields CDR1 LGHNA and CDR2 YNFKEQ. This CDR3 has 16 amino acids. The CDR3 loop reads CAGSAAPTGVNTEAFF. The CDR3 DNA reads TGTGCCGGCAGCGCAGCCCCGACAGGGGTGAACACTGAAGCTTTCTTT.

J is TRBJ1-1 and V is TRBV6-4; D not resolved. V gave up 6 bases and J gave up 3 bases, with 11 bases separating them. CDR3 length: 13 amino acids. Germline V gene data show CDR1 as MRHNA and CDR2 as SNTAGT. The CDR3 region has the DNA TGTGCCAGCAGAAGGAACGGGGACACTGAAGCTTTCTTT. Residues: CASRRNGDTEAFF.

CDR3 bases: TGTGCCACCAGCAGAGGGACGGAGGGCAATTCACCCCTCCACTTT. Protein: CATSRGTEGNSPLHF. The rearrangement links TRBV15 to TRBJ1-6; D remains ambiguous. Trimming cost V 1 base and J 7 bases, with 11 bases left between them. This CDR3 spans 15 amino acids. Germline CDR1 is LNHNV and CDR2 is YYDKDF (reference sequence).

This chain links TRBV5-4 with TRBJ2-1, with D possibly called TRBD1 or TRBD2 (5 bases each). Germline values: CDR1 SGHNT, CDR2 YYREEE (reference sequence). With 3 bases removed from V and 5 bases from J, the gap between germline ends came to 15 bases. This CDR3 comprises 15 residues. CDR3 DNA sequence: TGTGCCAGCAGCTGGGACCTCCCGCCCCACAATGAGCAGTTCTTC. Its translation: CASSWDLPPHNEQFF.

The rearrangement links TRBV7-9 to TRBJ1-4; D remains ambiguous. V was clipped by 1 base and J by 0 bases, with 9 bases between them. This CDR3 comprises 16 residues. Looked up from germline, CDR1 is SEHNR and CDR2 is FQNEAQ (reference sequence). This chain's CDR3 is CASSLGNSATNEKLFF. The CDR3, as DNA: TGTGCCAGCAGCTTAGGTAACAGTGCAACTAATGAAAAACTGTTTTTT.

The chain uses TRBV6-4 and TRBJ2-7; 9 bases line up with TRBD1. Unmatched junction bases numbered 16, after V lost 4 bases and J lost 6 bases. The CDR3 covers 17 residues. In germline, CDR1 is MRHNA, CDR2 SNTAGT. The CDR3 nucleotides read TGTGCCAGCAGTGGGGGAGCCGTGGGACAGGGCACCCCCGAGCAGTACTTC. As protein: CASSGGAVGQGTPEQYF.

The CDR3 DNA follows: TGTGCCAGCAGCAAAGGTGGGAGAGAGGAGAGGTACGAGCAGTACTTC. Residues: CASSKGGREERYEQYF. The V call is TRBV21-1, the J call TRBJ2-7; TRBD2 was called by the table and not checked on the DNA. TRBV21-1 is shown as a pseudogene. There are 16 residues in the CDR3.

V is TRBV5-1 and J is TRBJ1-2; a possible D gene is TRBD1 (5 bases). CDR1 SGHRS and CDR2 YFSETQ come from the germline V gene. The CDR3 runs to 11 residues. The V end lost 7 bases, the J end lost 7 bases, and 11 bases lay between the germline ends. The CDR3 spells CASGTRGGYTF. The CDR3 DNA reads as TGCGCCAGCGGGACCCGGGGTGGCTACACCTTC.

The rearrangement links TRBV9 to TRBJ1-6; no reliable D call. This CDR3 comprises 15 residues. Between the trimmed V and J ends, which lost 1 base and 10 bases, there was a span of 15 bases. From germline, CDR1 is SGDLS and CDR2 YYNGEE. CDR3 bases: TGTGCCAGCAGCGTATCTGACACGGCCGGGTCACCCCTCCACTTT. Translated, it gives CASSVSDTAGSPLHF.

V gene TRBV19 combines with J gene TRBJ2-7, with D perhaps TRBD1 or TRBD2 (5 bases each). Trimming took off 5 bases at V and 5 bases at J, with 16 bases between the two ends. Germline V lookup: CDR1 LNHDA, CDR2 SQIVND (reference sequence). The CDR3 length is 14 residues. CDR3 DNA: TGTGCCAGTAGTTTGGTCGTGGGGGTCCACGAGCAGTACTTC. As protein: CASSLVVGVHEQYF.

CDR3 DNA: TGTGCCAGCAGCCCGCCCGGGGGGTATGGCTACACCTTC. Amino acids: CASSPPGGYGYTF. This chain links TRBV7-9 with TRBJ1-2; D might be TRBD1 (5 bases). In germline, CDR1 is SEHNR, CDR2 FQNEAQ (reference sequence). The CDR3 is 13 amino acids. Trimming cost V 5 bases and J 5 bases, with 12 bases left between them.

The chain combines TRBV6-5 with TRBJ1-2; the D gene is possibly TRBD1 (5 bases). This CDR3 comprises 14 residues. The ends were cut back, 0 bases at V and 3 bases at J, with 8 bases in the middle. Per the germline V gene, CDR1 is MNHEY and CDR2 is SVGAGI. The DNA for the CDR3 is TGTGCCAGCAGTTACTCTCAGGGAGACTATGGCTACACCTTC. Translated, it gives CASSYSQGDYGYTF.

The chain has TRBV6-5 and TRBJ1-4; 7 bases match TRBD1. This CDR3 has 15 residues. Germline V gene lookup returns CDR1 MNHEY and CDR2 SVGAGI. J lost 6 bases, V lost 2 bases, and 6 bases had no gene match. The CDR3 DNA reads as TGTGCCAGCAGTTACAAAACAGGGGTCGATGAAAAACTGTTTTTT. Its translation: CASSYKTGVDEKLFF.